These T cell receptor beta chains were read from a single sample in a study of read filtering for tumor transcriptome and immune sequencing. TCRdb fed the reads into MiXCR, producing one record per CDR3 protein. The sample has roughly 130,000 distinct CDR3 sequences, 10% to 15% seen once. The source material was a population of CD138-negative cells sorted from bone marrow. These receptors originate from a donor at least 40 years old with multiple myeloma. CDR3s include the opening cysteine and the closing phenylalanine or tryptophan. The D gene is left open where the match is weak. A row's size may be missing; if present it is once, few, many or a size class.

clone size	D gene	J gene	V gene	CDR3 protein	CDR3 DNA
many	TRBD2	TRBJ2-2	TRBV12-3/TRBV12-4	CASSLQRGGTGELFF	TGTGCCAGCAGTTTACAGCGGGGGGGCACCGGGGAGCTGTTTTTT
.	TRBD2	TRBJ2-3	TRBV5-4	CASSPPRLAITDKQYF	TGTGCCAGCAGCCCGCCACGACTAGCGATAACAGATAAGCAGTATTTT
.	TRBD1	TRBJ1-1	TRBV5-1	CTSSSGQGTEAFF	TGCACCAGCAGCTCGGGACAGGGTACTGAAGCTTTCTTT
many	.	TRBJ1-6	TRBV9	CASSVAGDSPLHF	TGTGCCAGCAGCGTAGCAGGAGATTCACCCCTCCACTTT
many	TRBD2	TRBJ2-3	TRBV20-1	CSARATGLAGTDTQYF	TGCAGTGCTAGAGCCACCGGACTAGCGGGCACAGATACGCAGTATTTT
.	.	TRBJ2-1	TRBV19	CASINEGPTTEQFF	TGTGCCAGTATCAATGAAGGCCCTACAACTGAGCAGTTCTTC
many	.	TRBJ2-2	TRBV13	CATSQKASGGGTGELFF	TGTGCCACCTCACAGAAAGCGTCAGGGGGGGGCACCGGGGAGCTGTTTTTT
many	.	TRBJ2-1	TRBV19	CASSREDEQFF	TGTGCCAGTAGTAGGGAGGATGAGCAGTTCTTC
.	.	TRBJ2-5	TRBV7-8	CAGSLTGETQYF	TGTGCCGGCAGCTTAACCGGGGAGACCCAGTACTTC
many	.	TRBJ2-3	TRBV28	CASSFEARADTQYF	TGTGCCAGCAGTTTTGAGGCCAGGGCAGATACGCAGTATTTT
.	.	TRBJ2-3	TRBV3-1	CASSHVGHVADTQYF	TGTGCCAGCAGCCATGTGGGGCACGTGGCAGATACGCAGTATTTT
many	.	TRBJ1-4	TRBV30	CAWSVRGQREKLFF	TGTGCCTGGAGTGTGAGGGGCCAGAGGGAAAAACTGTTTTTT
.	TRBD1	TRBJ2-2	TRBV9	CASSASDRVTGELFF	TGTGCCAGCAGCGCTTCGGACAGGGTGACCGGGGAGCTGTTTTTT
.	.	TRBJ2-5	TRBV12-3/TRBV12-4	CASSLGQLEEETQYF	TGTGCCAGCAGTTTAGGACAGCTAGAGGAAGAGACCCAGTACTTC
many	.	TRBJ2-1	TRBV5-6	CASSHQHSYNEQFF	TGTGCCAGCAGCCACCAACACTCCTACAATGAGCAGTTCTTC
.	.	TRBJ2-6	TRBV6-5	CAGSPGSGANVLTF	TGTGCCGGCAGTCCAGGGTCTGGGGCCAACGTCCTGACTTTC
many	.	TRBJ1-1	TRBV29-1	CSVVGSAAFF	TGCAGCGTTGTAGGGAGTGCAGCTTTCTTT
many	.	TRBJ2-2	TRBV5-6	CASSWGQFANTGELFF	TGTGCCAGCAGCTGGGGGCAGTTCGCGAACACCGGGGAGCTGTTTTTT
many	.	TRBJ1-1	TRBV19	CASSISTGQNTEAFF	TGTGCCAGTAGTATTTCGACAGGACAGAACACTGAAGCTTTCTTT
many	.	TRBJ2-1	TRBV24-1	CATSDLRKSEQFF	TGTGCCACCAGTGATTTGAGGAAATCTGAGCAGTTCTTC
many	.	TRBJ2-6	TRBV3-1	CASSHYGQSGANVLTF	TGTGCCAGCAGCCACTACGGACAGTCTGGGGCCAACGTCCTGACTTTC
many	.	TRBJ2-3	TRBV5-5	CASSFGPQGLADTQYF	TGTGCCAGCAGCTTCGGTCCCCAGGGGTTGGCAGATACGCAGTATTTT
many	TRBD2	TRBJ2-1	TRBV5-4	CASSPPVSSGKAYEQFF	TGTGCCAGCAGCCCACCCGTCTCTAGCGGGAAAGCCTATGAGCAGTTCTTC
many	.	TRBJ2-2	TRBV7-2	CASSLNLNTGELFF	TGTGCCAGCAGCTTAAACCTGAACACCGGGGAGCTGTTTTTT
few	.	TRBJ2-7	TRBV19	CASSALDEQYF	TGTGCCAGTTCCGCCTTGGACGAGCAGTACTTC
many	.	TRBJ2-2	TRBV5-1	CASSLEAVNTGELFF	TGCGCCAGCAGCTTGGAAGCTGTGAACACCGGGGAGCTGTTTTTT
many	.	TRBJ1-5	TRBV6-5	CASSYSRSSNQPQHF	TGTGCCAGCAGTTACTCGAGGAGTAGCAATCAGCCCCAGCATTTT
many	TRBD2	TRBJ2-3	TRBV6-1	CASSLSGGTDTQYF	TGTGCCAGCAGTCTTAGCGGGGGAACAGATACGCAGTATTTT
many	.	TRBJ2-4	TRBV2	CASVTSSTKNIQYF	TGTGCCAGCGTTACAAGTTCAACCAAAAACATTCAGTACTTC
many	TRBD1	TRBJ1-1	TRBV7-2	CASSLAGQRPGEAFF	TGTGCCAGCAGCTTAGCGGGACAGAGACCGGGTGAAGCTTTCTTT
many	.	TRBJ2-1	TRBV20-1	CSAPPSRAVYNEQFF	TGCAGTGCTCCCCCTAGCAGGGCCGTCTACAATGAGCAGTTCTTC
.	.	TRBJ1-5	TRBV27	CASTSNRVQPQRF	TGTGCCAGCACCTCTAATCGGGTACAGCCCCAGCGTTTT
few	.	TRBJ2-6	TRBV4-2	CASSQDSGVAGANVLTF	TGTGCCAGCAGCCAAGATTCGGGAGTGGCTGGGGCCAACGTCCTGACTTTC
many	.	TRBJ1-4	TRBV18	CASSPSSRGDEKLFF	TGTGCCAGCTCACCAAGCTCCAGGGGCGATGAAAAACTGTTTTTT
many	.	TRBJ2-2	TRBV9	CASSVFQHVGGELFF	TGTGCCAGCAGCGTATTCCAACACGTCGGCGGGGAGCTGTTTTTT
many	.	TRBJ2-7	TRBV5-1	CASSWPPYEQYF	TGCGCCAGCAGCTGGCCTCCGTACGAGCAGTACTTC
many	.	TRBJ2-2	TRBV2	CASSPLRNTGELFF	TGTGCCAGCAGCCCACTCCGGAACACGGGGGAGCTGTTTTTT
many	.	TRBJ2-1	TRBV19	CASRSVTRDNEQFF	TGTGCCAGTAGATCAGTTACTAGAGACAATGAGCAGTTCTTC
many	.	TRBJ1-2	TRBV5-4	CASSLPAANYGYTF	TGTGCCAGCAGCCTGCCGGCAGCTAACTATGGCTACACCTTC
many	TRBD2	TRBJ2-5	TRBV7-2	CASSPRAGGPQETQYF	TGTGCCAGCAGCCCCAGAGCGGGAGGGCCCCAAGAGACCCAGTACTTC
many	.	TRBJ2-2	TRBV7-2	CASSADTPGTGELFF	TGTGCCAGCAGCGCGGACACCCCTGGCACCGGGGAGCTGTTTTTT
.	TRBD2	TRBJ2-1	TRBV20-1	CSARQTSANEQFF	TGCAGTGCGAGACAAACTAGCGCCAATGAGCAGTTCTTC
many	TRBD2	TRBJ2-1	TRBV5-1	CASGTGLAGGNEQFF	TGCGCCAGCGGTACTGGACTAGCGGGAGGAAATGAGCAGTTCTTC
many	.	TRBJ2-3	TRBV7-9	CASSLYHPDGTQYF	TGTGCCAGCAGCCTATACCACCCGGACGGTACGCAGTATTTT
many	TRBD2	TRBJ2-1	TRBV14	CASSRPGLASNEQFF	TGTGCCAGCAGCAGACCGGGACTAGCTAGCAATGAGCAGTTCTTC
.	TRBD2	TRBJ2-5	TRBV4-1	CASSQERAGLAGGGGQYF	TGCGCCAGCAGCCAAGAAAGAGCGGGACTAGCGGGGGGGGGTGGCCAGTACTTC
few	.	TRBJ2-2	TRBV15	CATSNAEANTGELFF	TGTGCCACCAGCAATGCGGAGGCGAACACCGGGGAGCTGTTTTTT
many	.	TRBJ2-5	TRBV18	CASSPDGRETQYF	TGTGCCAGCTCACCTGATGGACGGGAGACCCAGTACTTC